This entry features one T cell receptor beta chain sequence. The antigen remains unidentified. These data come from a study of shared clonotypes between healthy human individuals. Study in general: Those who served as donors were a couple of women and a few men between the ages of 18 and 49. Each donor contributed plates that comprised three CD4 naive, three CD4 memory, two CD8 naive and one CD8 memory.

The CDR3 consists of 16 residues. CDR1 MNHEY and CDR2 SVGAGI come from the germline V gene. The V gene end was trimmed by 1 base and the J gene end by 2 bases; junction bases not matched to a gene: 5. Here immunoSEQ multiplex PCR was the method, and the copy in TCRdb shows in-frame clones only, minus some. Among under 1,900,000 clones listed, approximately 98.5% were seen once. CD4+ cells underwent separation, giving CD45RA+ naive and CD45RA-negative memory subsets. Broader study findings: Few donors restricted represented genetic and exposure-history diversity.

The sample consisted of naive CD4+ T cells sorted from blood. The subset here: CD45RA+ positively selected. This receptor was identified in a young man in good health. This chain uses TRBV6-5 with TRBJ1-3, with 7 bases lining up with TRBD1. The CDR3 DNA follows: TGTGCCAGCAGTTACTACAGGGGAGCGGCTGGAAACACCATATATTTT. Translation: CASSYYRGAAGNTIYF.